This paragraph reports one T cell receptor beta chain. The CDR3 has 13 amino acids. Looked up from germline, CDR1 is SGHVS and CDR2 is FNYEAQ. This specimen belongs to a study of tumor-infiltrating lymphocytes in oesophageal squamous cell carcinoma. Each CDR3 protein gets one entry after TCRdb re-called the PCR reads with MiXCR. Of approximately 19,000 distinct CDR3 sequences listed, over 45% are singletons. Sequenced material: esophageal tumor tissue. The receptor was derived from a male donor with esophageal squamous cell carcinoma. J is TRBJ2-7 and V is TRBV7-6; D not resolved. The J call may be incorrect, as the DNA end agrees better with TRBJ2-5. The CDR3 reads CASSLAVQETQYF. Here the CDR3 DNA reads TGTGCCAGCAGCTTAGCGGTCCAAGAGACCCAGTACTTC.